This entry concerns a single T cell receptor beta chain. Its matching antigen is unknown. This sample was included in a study of CD4 T cells in relation to SARS-CoV-2 and coronaviruses. Overall study results and limits: The cross-reactivity analysis covered only spike protein, not other viral proteins.

Clones were sequenced by immunoSEQ multiplex PCR, and TCRdb holds only the in-frame ones, with some missing. The sample has some 29,000 clones, approximately 80% seen once. CD4+ T cells from unexposed donors were obtained before the COVID-19 pandemic (2011-2018). CD4+ T cells were isolated from the cells after less than 13 days of culture. CDR1 is LNHNV, CDR2 YYDKDF, per germline (reference sequence). The CDR3 sequence is 16 residues long. Germline trimming cut 5 bases from V and 6 bases from J; bases unmatched to any gene: 13. The chain couples TRBV15 to TRBJ1-3; 7 positions agree with TRBD1. The sequence was collected from a human donor in good health. Sequenced input: CD4+ T cells from PBMCs, cultured in vitro. The CDR3 sequence is CATSPRLQTGPNTIYF. In nucleotides, the CDR3 is TGTGCCACCAGCCCCCGACTTCAGACAGGGCCAAACACCATATATTTT. Using reference TRBV15 and TRBJ1-3 for the parts outside the CDR3, the full variable domain is DAMVIQNPRYQVTQFGKPVTLSCSQTLNHNVMYWYQQKSSQAPKLLFHYYDKDFNNEADTPDNFQSRRPNTSFCFLDIRSPGLGDTAMYLCATSPRLQTGPNTIYFGEGSWLTVV.